A selection of T cell receptor beta chains follows, all from one sample in a study of blood T cells in healthy people across ages. Each CDR3 protein gets one entry after TCRdb re-called the 5' RACE reads with MiXCR. The sample consists of about 730,000 distinct CDR3 sequences, roughly two fifths of them appearing once. Material for sequencing was blood. All receptors derive from a woman aged 55-69 years in good health. CDR3s include the opening cysteine and the closing phenylalanine or tryptophan. The order of the fields is J gene, clone size, V gene, D gene, CDR3 DNA, CDR3 protein. A D gene is named only where the DNA matches it firmly. The listing skips clone size in some rows; elsewhere it reads once, few, many or a size class.

>TRBJ1-5|NA|TRBV12-3/TRBV12-4|TRBD1
TGTGCCAGCATCATGGATACCAGGGGGAGCAATCAGCCCCAGCATTTT
CASIMDTRGSNQPQHF
>TRBJ2-7|NA|TRBV7-9|TRBD1
TGTGCCAGCAGCCCGGACAGGGGAGCTCGAGGGAGGAGCTCCTACGAGCAGTACTTC
CASSPDRGARGRSSYEQYF
>TRBJ2-1|NA|TRBV7-3|TRBD1
TGTGCCAGCAGCGACCGACAGGGCAATGAGCAGTTCTTC
CASSDRQGNEQFF
>TRBJ2-1|NA|TRBV3-1|TRBD2
TGTGCCAGCAGGTCCGGGACTAGCGGGGTTAATGAGCAGTTCTTC
CASRSGTSGVNEQFF
>TRBJ2-5|once|TRBV6-6|NA
TGTGCCAGCAGCCTGACAGGCTTGACCCAGTACTTC
CASSLTGLTQYF
>TRBJ2-5|NA|TRBV20-1|NA
TGCAGTGCTAGGCACCTAGGCCGACAAGAGACCCAGTACTTC
CSARHLGRQETQYF
>TRBJ1-5|few|TRBV25-1|NA
TGTGCCAGCAGTGAATCGGAATATGGACAGCCCCAGCATTTT
CASSESEYGQPQHF
>TRBJ2-3|NA|TRBV4-1|NA
TGCGCCAGCAGCCAAGAGGGGGGTACAAGCACAGATACGCAGTATTTT
CASSQEGGTSTDTQYF
>TRBJ1-2|NA|TRBV6-4|TRBD1
TGTGCCAGCGGCGGGACAGGGGTGACTAACTATGGCTACACCTTC
CASGGTGVTNYGYTF
>TRBJ1-1|NA|TRBV12-3/TRBV12-4|TRBD1
TGTGCCAGCAGTAGGACAGGCCGGACTGAAGCTTTCTTT
CASSRTGRTEAFF
>TRBJ2-5|NA|TRBV4-1|TRBD2
TGCGCCAGCAGCCGCACTGGGACTAGCGGGTTTGAGACCCAGTACTTC
CASSRTGTSGFETQYF
>TRBJ1-2|NA|TRBV20-1|NA
TGCAGTGCTACAGGACAGATAAACCTAGTACCTTATGGCTACACCTTC
CSATGQINLVPYGYTF
>TRBJ2-1|NA|TRBV4-3|NA
TGCGCCAGCAGCCGAGCACAGGGCGGGGGTGAGCAGTTCTTC
CASSRAQGGGEQFF
>TRBJ2-7|NA|TRBV5-1|TRBD2
TGCGCCAGCAGCTTTCAGGCTAGCGGGAACTACGAGCAGTACTTC
CASSFQASGNYEQYF
>TRBJ2-1|few|TRBV7-6|NA
TGTGCCAGCAGCTTTATAACAGGCGATAGCTCCTACAATGAGCAGTTCTTC
CASSFITGDSSYNEQFF
>TRBJ1-3|NA|TRBV9|TRBD1
TGTGCCAGCAGCGTAAGCTCAGGGGGTTCCTCTGGAAACACCATATATTTT
CASSVSSGGSSGNTIYF
>TRBJ2-1|NA|TRBV9|TRBD1
TGTGCCAGCAGCGGGTCCGGGACAGGGCAGTTCTTC
CASSGSGTGQFF
>TRBJ2-7|NA|TRBV11-1|TRBD1
TGTGCCAGCAGCTCTAGCGATAAGGGGGACAGGGGGCGATTTGAGCAGTTCTACGAGCAGTACTTC
CASSSSDKGDRGRFEQFYEQYF
>TRBJ1-1|NA|TRBV18|TRBD1
TGTGCCAGCTCATCGCGGACAGGGCTTTATACTGAAGCTTTCTTT
CASSSRTGLYTEAFF
>TRBJ1-4|NA|TRBV4-2|TRBD1
TGTGCCAGCAAAACCGGGACAGGGGGCGCCGTAACTAATGAAAAACTGTTTTTT
CASKTGTGGAVTNEKLFF
>TRBJ2-5|NA|TRBV2|NA
TGTGCCAGCAGTGAACCTACGGTCCTGAATGAGCAGTACTTC
CASSEPTVLNEQYF
>TRBJ1-4|NA|TRBV5-1|TRBD1
TGCGCCTGCCGGACAGGGTTTGATGAAGAACTGTTTTTT
CACRTGFDEELFF
>TRBJ1-5|NA|TRBV12-3/TRBV12-4|NA
TGTGCCAGCAGCCCCGTCTCGGGTCAGCCCCAGCATTTT
CASSPVSGQPQHF
>TRBJ2-7|NA|TRBV20-1|NA
TGCAGTGCTAGAGATCTCACAGGGTCCTACGAGCAGTACTTC
CSARDLTGSYEQYF
>TRBJ2-7|NA|TRBV18|TRBD2
TGTGCCAGCTCAACGGGACTAGCGGGCCTCTCCTACGAGCAGTACTTC
CASSTGLAGLSYEQYF
>TRBJ2-7|few|TRBV20-1|TRBD2
TGCAGTGCTAGCTTACTAGCGGTCGGGAACGAGCAGTACTTC
CSASLLAVGNEQYF
>TRBJ2-1|few|TRBV7-3|TRBD2
TGTGCCAGCAGCTCGACTGGGACGGGAGGGGAGCAGTTCTTC
CASSSTGTGGEQFF
>TRBJ2-1|NA|TRBV18|TRBD2
TGTGCCAGCTCGCCGACTAGCGGGGGGGCCTATGAGCAGTTCTTC
CASSPTSGGAYEQFF
>TRBJ2-5|NA|TRBV6-2/TRBV6-3|NA
TGTGCCAGCAGTTACTCAGTGGGGTTGGAGACCCAGTACTTC
CASSYSVGLETQYF
>TRBJ2-7|NA|TRBV18|NA
TGTGCCAGCTCTCGAGCAGTGGTCCTGAGCTCCTACGAGCAGTACTTC
CASSRAVVLSSYEQYF
>TRBJ2-3|once|TRBV2|TRBD2
TGTGCCAGCAGCCCGAGGACTAGCGGGGGGAGCGATACGCAGTATTTT
CASSPRTSGGSDTQYF
>TRBJ2-5|few|TRBV20-1|TRBD2
TGCAGTGCTGGGGGGATGACTAGCGGGGGGCCGATACGCCAAGAGACCCAGTACTTC
CSAGGMTSGGPIRQETQYF
>TRBJ2-1|few|TRBV27|TRBD2
TGTGCCAGCAGTTTAGGGGCTAGCGGGGGGATTGAGCAGTTCTTC
CASSLGASGGIEQFF
>TRBJ2-6|NA|TRBV2|NA
TGTGCCAGAGGGCAATTCCTCGGTGGGGCCAACGTCCTGACTTTC
CARGQFLGGANVLTF